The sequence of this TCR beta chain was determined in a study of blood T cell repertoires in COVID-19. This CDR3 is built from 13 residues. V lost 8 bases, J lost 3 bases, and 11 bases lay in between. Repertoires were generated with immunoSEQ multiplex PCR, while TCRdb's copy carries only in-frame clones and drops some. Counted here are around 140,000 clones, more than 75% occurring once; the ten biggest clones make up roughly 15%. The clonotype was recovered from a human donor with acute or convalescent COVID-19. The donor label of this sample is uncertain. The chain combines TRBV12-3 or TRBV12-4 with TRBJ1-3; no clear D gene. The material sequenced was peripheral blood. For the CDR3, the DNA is TGTGCCAGCGCCACGACGGGTGGAAACACCATATATTTT. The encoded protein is CASATTGGNTIYF.